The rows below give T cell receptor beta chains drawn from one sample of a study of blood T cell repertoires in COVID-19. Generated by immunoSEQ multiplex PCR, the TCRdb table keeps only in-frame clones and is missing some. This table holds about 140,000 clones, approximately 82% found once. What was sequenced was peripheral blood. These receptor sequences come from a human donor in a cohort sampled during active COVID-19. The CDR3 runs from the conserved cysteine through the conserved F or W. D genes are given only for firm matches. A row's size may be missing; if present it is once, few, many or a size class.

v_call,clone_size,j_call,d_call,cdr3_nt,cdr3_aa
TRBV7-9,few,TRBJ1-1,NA,TGTGCCAGCAGCGGTAAGGTCCGGGGTGAAGCTTTCTTT,CASSGKVRGEAFF
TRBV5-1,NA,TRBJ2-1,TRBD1,TGCGCCAGCAGCATCCCTCGCCAGGGGGCCACTCTTATCTCCTACAATGAGCAGTTCTTC,CASSIPRQGATLISYNEQFF
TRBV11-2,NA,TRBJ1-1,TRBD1,TGTGCCAGCAGCTTAGAAGGGACAGGGGGCTCTGAAGCTTTCTTT,CASSLEGTGGSEAFF
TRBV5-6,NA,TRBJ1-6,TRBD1,TGTGCCAGCAGCCCGACAAAGACAGGGGGGGATTCACCCCTCCACTTT,CASSPTKTGGDSPLHF
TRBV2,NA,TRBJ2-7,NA,TGTGCCAGCAGTGTGACTCCTTACGAGCAGTACTTC,CASSVTPYEQYF
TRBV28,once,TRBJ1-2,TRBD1,TGTGCCAGCAGTTTATCAGACAGGGGCGGGGGCTACACCTTC,CASSLSDRGGGYTF
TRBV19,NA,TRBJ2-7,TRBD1,TGTGCCACCAATTCCCGGGACAGGGGATCCCACGAGCAGTACTTC,CATNSRDRGSHEQYF
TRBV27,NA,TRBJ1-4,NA,TGTGCCAGCAGAGGTGGGGCTTTGGGTCGTAATGAAAAACTGTTTTTT,CASRGGALGRNEKLFF
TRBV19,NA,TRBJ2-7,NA,TGTGCCAGTGCCACAGGTTCCTACGAGCAGTACTTC,CASATGSYEQYF
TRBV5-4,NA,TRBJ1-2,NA,TGTGCCAGCAGTACAACACGACAAGAACCAAGATTTAACTATGGCTACACCTTC,CASSTTRQEPRFNYGYTF
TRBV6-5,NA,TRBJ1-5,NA,TGTGCCAGCAGTTACTCGAGATCGAGCAATCAGCCCCAGCATTTT,CASSYSRSSNQPQHF
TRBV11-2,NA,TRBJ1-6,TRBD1,TGTGCCAGCAGCTCCCCCGGGACAGGGAGAGATTCACCCCTCCACTTT,CASSSPGTGRDSPLHF
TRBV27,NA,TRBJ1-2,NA,TGTGCCAGCAGTTTCGAAGGGAGTGGCTACACCTTC,CASSFEGSGYTF
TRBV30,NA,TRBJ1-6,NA,TGTGCCCAGGGACTCTCGAGTTACAATTCACCCCTCCACTTT,CAQGLSSYNSPLHF
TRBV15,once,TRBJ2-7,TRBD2,TGTGCCACCAGCAGAGGGTTAGCGGGATCGCAGTACTTC,CATSRGLAGSQYF
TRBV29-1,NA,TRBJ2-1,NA,TGCAGCGTTGATGCCTCGATAGCCGAGCAGTTCTTC,CSVDASIAEQFF
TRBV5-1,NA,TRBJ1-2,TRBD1,TGCGCCAGCAGCCGAAGACAGGGGGCGGGTGGCTACACCTTC,CASSRRQGAGGYTF
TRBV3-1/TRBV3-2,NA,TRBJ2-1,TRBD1,TGTGCCAGCAGTAGAGTGTCAACAGGGGGCTCCTACAATGAGCAGTTCTTC,CASSRVSTGGSYNEQFF
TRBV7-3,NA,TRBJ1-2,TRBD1,TGTGCCAGCAGCTTGGGAAGGGGGCTTTCCTATGGCTACACCTTC,CASSLGRGLSYGYTF
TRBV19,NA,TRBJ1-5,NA,TGTGCCAGTATCCCCGCCGGCAGGGAGGGTCAGCCCCAGCATTTT,CASIPAGREGQPQHF
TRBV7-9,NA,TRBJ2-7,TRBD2,TGTGCCAGCAGCCAACCCGGGCGGGAGTACGAGCAGTACTTC,CASSQPGREYEQYF
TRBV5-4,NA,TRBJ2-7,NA,TGTGCCAGCAGCCCTGACAAGTCCCGAAACGAGCAGTACTTC,CASSPDKSRNEQYF
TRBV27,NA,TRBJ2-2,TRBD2,TGTGCCAGCAGTCCACTTAGCGGGAGCAAAACCGGGGAGCTGTTTTTT,CASSPLSGSKTGELFF
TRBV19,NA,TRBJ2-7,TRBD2,TGTGCCAGTAGTATGTGGCTAGCGGCCCCCTACGAGCAGTACTTC,CASSMWLAAPYEQYF